The 13 T cell receptor beta chains below all came from one sample that was sequenced in a study of blood T cell repertoires in COVID-19. This table comes from immunoSEQ multiplex PCR, and its TCRdb copy is limited to in-frame clones, with some not included. This table has 150,000 or so clones, approximately 92% appearing once. Sequencing was carried out using peripheral blood. The receptors were gathered from a woman aged 50 to 60 with acute or convalescent COVID-19.

This clone was detected once. The chain combines TRBV23-1 with TRBJ1-2, with D possibly being TRBD1 (5 bases). TRBV23-1 is an ORF; its function is uncertain. Trimming stripped 6 bases from V and 10 bases from J, with 18 bases between. CDR3 length equals 13 residues. The CDR3 DNA sequence: TGCGCCAGCAGGAACCGGGACTCCTATCCCTACACCTTC. Translation: CASRNRDSYPYTF.

V usage is TRBV2 and J usage is TRBJ1-5; TRBD1 might be the D (6 bases). With 6 bases removed from V and 9 bases from J, the gap between germline ends came to 21 bases. Germline-derived CDR1 and CDR2 are SNHLY and FYNNEI. The CDR3 length is 15 residues. CDR3 nucleotides: TGTGCCAGCAGCCCCACGCACAGGGATCAAGGGCCCCAGCATTTT. This encodes CASSPTHRDQGPQHF.

The chain combines TRBV19 with TRBJ1-6, with 7 bases that match TRBD1. The V and J ends lost 5 bases and 7 bases, in that order; junction bases with no gene match: 5. This CDR3 has 14 amino acids. CDR1 and CDR2 from the germline V gene are LNHDA and SQIVND (reference sequence). CDR3 in amino acids: CASSFGQENSPLHF. The CDR3, as DNA: TGTGCCAGTAGTTTTGGACAGGAGAATTCACCCCTCCACTTT. Using reference TRBV19 and TRBJ1-6 for the parts outside the CDR3, the full variable domain is DGGITQSPKYLFRKEGQNVTLSCEQNLNHDAMYWYRQDPGQGLRLIYYSQIVNDFQKGDIAEGYSVSREKKESFPLTVTSAQKNPTAFYLCASSFGQENSPLHFGNGTRLTVT.

V is TRBV28 and J is TRBJ1-5; a possible D gene is TRBD1 (6 bases). Germline CDR1 and CDR2: MDHEN and SYDVKM. V was shortened by 6 bases and J by 2 bases, with 14 bases between the two germline ends. The CDR3 consists of 15 residues. This chain's CDR3 is CASRSTGHGNQPQHF. The CDR3 DNA is TGTGCCAGCAGAAGCACAGGGCATGGCAATCAGCCCCAGCATTTT.

CDR3 protein: CASSPSGTSLFEQYF. The CDR3 DNA reads TGTGCCAGCTCACCATCCGGGACTAGCCTATTCGAGCAGTACTTC. The V gene is TRBV18, the J gene TRBJ2-7, with 9 bases identical to TRBD2. The ends lost 2 bases at V and 6 bases at J; junction bases unmatched: 8. This CDR3 contains 15 residues. In germline, CDR1 is KGHSH, CDR2 LQKENI. Looking up the rest from reference TRBV18 and TRBJ2-7 gives the full variable domain: NAGVMQNPRHLVRRRGQEARLRCSPMKGHSHVYWYRQLPEEGLKFMVYLQKENIIDESGMPKERFSAEFPKEGPSILRIQQVVRGDSAAYFCASSPSGTSLFEQYFGPGTRLTVT.

The chain is built from TRBV2 and TRBJ1-1; TRBD1 matches 8 bases. Per the germline V gene, CDR1 is SNHLY and CDR2 is FYNNEI. After removal of 6 bases from V and 4 bases from J, the junction contained 10 bases not matched to a gene. The CDR3 contains 15 residues. For the CDR3, the DNA is TGTGCCAGCAGCGCTGATGGACAGGGTTCCACTGAAGCTTTCTTT. Amino acids: CASSADGQGSTEAFF.

This CDR3 reads CASTKTGNSNQPQHF. The CDR3 DNA sequence: TGTGCCAGTACCAAGACAGGGAATAGCAATCAGCCCCAGCATTTT. The chain uses TRBV19 and TRBJ1-5; 7 positions agree with TRBD1. Unmatched junction bases numbered 6, after V lost 7 bases and J lost 0 bases. The CDR3 is 15 amino acids. Germline CDR1 is LNHDA and CDR2 is SQIVND (reference sequence). Supplemented by reference TRBV19 and TRBJ1-5, the full variable domain reads DGGITQSPKYLFRKEGQNVTLSCEQNLNHDAMYWYRQDPGQGLRLIYYSQIVNDFQKGDIAEGYSVSREKKESFPLTVTSAQKNPTAFYLCASTKTGNSNQPQHFGDGTRLSIL.

The rearrangement uses TRBV28 and TRBJ1-2; D not resolved. With 9 bases removed from V and 2 bases from J, the gap between germline ends came to 13 bases. Germline-derived CDR1 and CDR2 are MDHEN and SYDVKM. The CDR3 consists of 13 residues. The CDR3 loop reads CASNGRGNYGYTF. The CDR3 nucleotides are TGTGCCAGTAATGGTCGGGGAAACTATGGCTACACCTTC.

The table lists this clone with a count of one. This chain joins TRBV14 and TRBJ1-2; 7 positions agree with TRBD1. The CDR3 has 19 residues. CDR1 and CDR2 (germline): SGHDN, FVKESK. Trimming removed 5 bases from V and 3 bases from J; junction bases left unmatched: 21. CDR3 DNA: TGTGCCAGCAGCATATCCCGGGACAGCCCCTGGATTTTGGACTATGGCTACACCTTC. It codes for CASSISRDSPWILDYGYTF.

The genes are TRBV30 and TRBJ2-5, with D possibly being TRBD1 (8 bases). V lost 3 bases and J 2 bases, leaving 16 bases between the germline ends. The CDR3 totals 15 residues. In germline, CDR1 is GTSNPN, CDR2 SVGIG (reference sequence). Here the CDR3 reads CAWREYRGGQETQYF. The CDR3 DNA reads TGTGCCTGGAGGGAATACAGGGGGGGGCAAGAGACCCAGTACTTC.

The V call is TRBV5-6, the J call TRBJ1-2, with D perhaps matching TRBD1 (6 bases). V lost 3 bases, J lost 0 bases, and 24 bases lay in between. Germline loops: CDR1 SGHDT, CDR2 YYEEEE. The CDR3 runs to 19 residues. The CDR3 reads CASSYATGHGIGANYGYTF. Here the CDR3 DNA reads TGTGCCAGCAGCTATGCAACGGGACACGGAATTGGAGCTAACTATGGCTACACCTTC.

The J gene is TRBJ2-1, the V gene TRBV10-1, with D maybe TRBD2 (6 bases). The CDR3 runs to 17 residues. Germline CDR1 is WNHNN and CDR2 is SYGVQD (reference sequence). Trimming pared 3 bases from V and 9 bases from J, leaving 24 bases between. CDR3 residues: CASSDRGRGSLAGEQFF. The CDR3 DNA is TGCGCCAGCAGTGATCGGGGCCGGGGGTCCTTAGCCGGTGAGCAGTTCTTC.

The rearrangement uses TRBV7-9 and TRBJ2-1, with TRBD2 as a possible D gene (5 bases). Per the germline V gene, CDR1 is SEHNR and CDR2 is FQNEAQ (reference sequence). This CDR3 region has 13 residues. Trimming removed 1 base at V and 8 bases at J, with 9 bases between. Here the CDR3 reads CASSLGTRYEQFF. The CDR3 coding sequence is TGTGCCAGCAGCTTAGGTACTAGGTATGAGCAGTTCTTC.